This entry describes one T cell receptor (beta chain). Its antigen remains unidentified. No base quality information exists; no much larger clone differs at one position. In the prospective study, participants were roughly 18 to 100 years old, resided in about two dozen geographic areas of the United States, and were enrolled through a virtual design. Cohort assignment in the prospective study relied on participant-reported clinical history from a screening survey and a study questionnaire. Mobile phlebotomists in the prospective study collected whole blood, serum and a nasopharyngeal or oropharyngeal swab from every participant. Over a roughly 2-month period, participants in the prospective study had the option of providing additional blood draws and questionnaires. Before DNA extraction, blood samples from the prospective study were shipped at room temperature or frozen. The sample comes from a study of blood T cell repertoires in COVID-19 (TCRdb year 2020). With respect to the entire study: Recovered participants in ImmuneRACE Cohort 3 were defined as having two consecutive negative NP/OP PCR tests, clearance from a healthcare professional, or resolution of symptoms. Samples from collaborators originated in the United States, Italy and Spain and spanned both the acute and convalescent phases of COVID-19. The material from the prospective study consisted of cDNA or gDNA derived from T cells, B-cell-depleted T cells, or PBMCs. Deeply sampled blood TCRbeta repertoires from subjects exposed to, actively infected with, or recovered from COVID-19 were included in the dataset. The repertoires were made available in a free public database intended to serve as a resource for research on the immune response to SARS-CoV-2. The samples were drawn from two sources: the first 160 participants of the ongoing ImmuneRACE study, and 1,000 to 1,500 subjects contributed by 6 global collaborators. Nearly every sample came with metadata listing a de-identified subject ID, COVID-19 status, age in years and sex. Where available, HLA class I and class II types were obtained from metadata supplied by the sample provider rather than from assay-based typing.

The immunoSEQ Assay, a bias-controlled multiplex PCR, was used to amplify TCRbeta CDR3 regions from genomic DNA. The authors' analysis ran thus. Within the assay, amplification of reference gene primers was used to estimate how many nucleated cells each sample contained. Sequence reads were collapsed and filtered to measure the absolute abundance of every unique TCRbeta CDR3 rearrangement. For each sample, productive Simpson clonality was calculated as the square root of Simpson's diversity index over productive rearrangements. This immuneACCESS table, as held by TCRdb, lists in-frame sequences with V and J called but not all clones. Of the missing ones, under half trace to an unresolved V gene in checked studies; the others have no known cause. V, J and clone size are those of that table, while D and trimming were read from the DNA. For this sample the table gives roughly 200,000 clones, of which around 86% were detected only once. The ten largest account for about 7% of the sample.

Overall study outcomes, separate from this receptor: The quantity of clinical and demographic metadata differed by source and by participant and was supplied without curation.

Input material: PBMCs or T cells enriched from blood (not recorded which). The sequence derives from a man aged 25 to 45 in a cohort exposed to, infected with or recovered from COVID-19 (not recorded which).

The DNA is TGTGCCAGCACCCCTGCGGCTTACAATGAGCAGTTCTTC. This sequence encodes CASTPAAYNEQFF. The chain joins TRBV28 to TRBJ2-1; no D gene is confidently identified. From the germline V gene, CDR1 is MDHEN and CDR2 is SYDVKM. The CDR3 runs 13 amino acids, cysteine and phenylalanine included. Just CDR3 DNA is preserved here, 39 bases in frame from base 1. V loses 7 bases of germline sequence and J loses 4 bases, and the interval between the two ends is 11 bases.